A single sample is the source of the 25 T cell receptor beta chains below, sequenced in a study of blood T cells in healthy people across ages. PCR was performed a second time for roughly 6 to 12 cycles using a sample-barcoded 5' primer and a J-beta primer mix. A single record per CDR3 protein comes from TCRdb applying MiXCR to the 5' RACE reads. The sample lists about 640,000 distinct CDR3 sequences; roughly 50% were seen once. Sequencing was done on a sample of blood. The receptors were gathered from a man between 60 and 75 years old in good health.

This clonotype has just a few counts. The gene calls are TRBV29-1 and TRBJ2-1; TRBD2 agrees at 10 bases. The CDR3 loop spans 13 amino acids. Trimming cost V 6 bases and J 5 bases; bases outside gene matches: 4. CDR1 and CDR2 from the germline V gene are SQVTM and ANQGSEA. In DNA, the CDR3 is TGCAGCGTGTCTAGCGGGGGACACAATGAGCAGTTCTTC. This encodes CSVSSGGHNEQFF.

In its sample, this clonotype was seen a few times. The rearrangement uses TRBV20-1 and TRBJ2-1; 7 bases fit TRBD2. This CDR3 contains 13 residues. Trimming took 3 bases from V and 9 from J; bases not matched to a gene: 8. Germline V gene sequence: CDR1 DFQATT, CDR2 SNEGSKA (reference sequence). CDR3 bases: TGCAGTGCTAGGACGGTGGCGGGGGTTGAGCAGTTCTTC. Its translation: CSARTVAGVEQFF.

V gene TRBV6-5 combines with J gene TRBJ2-5; D is possibly TRBD1 (5 bases). V gave up 6 bases and J gave up 2 bases, with 10 bases separating them. The CDR3 has 13 amino acids. CDR1 MNHEY and CDR2 SVGAGI come from the germline V gene. This chain's CDR3 is CASRAGFQETQYF. The CDR3 DNA reads as TGTGCCAGCAGAGCAGGGTTTCAAGAGACCCAGTACTTC.

A few counts support this clonotype. This sequence joins TRBV7-2 and TRBJ2-3, with no clear D. Trimming took 4 bases from V and 1 from J, leaving 15 bases between them. This CDR3 has 16 residues. The germline gives CDR1 SGHTA, CDR2 FQGNSA. The CDR3 sequence is CASSSIMARGTDTQYF. The DNA of the CDR3 is TGTGCCAGCAGCTCGATCATGGCCCGGGGCACAGATACGCAGTATTTT.

This chain uses TRBV18 with TRBJ2-7; TRBD2 agrees at 7 bases. Germline loops: CDR1 KGHSH, CDR2 LQKENI. V shed 5 bases and J 3 bases; nucleotides not matched to a gene: 4. The CDR3 extends over 13 amino acids. CDR3 nucleotides: TGTGCCAGCTCAACCGGGGGGATCTACGAGCAGTACTTC. Amino acid sequence: CASSTGGIYEQYF.

This clonotype was picked up one time. The V and J genes are TRBV20-1 and TRBJ2-2; the D is unclear. Between the trimmed V and J ends, which lost 0 bases and 4 bases, there was a span of 12 bases. CDR1 and CDR2 (germline): DFQATT, SNEGSKA (reference sequence). This CDR3 spans 15 amino acids. CDR3 in DNA: TGCAGTGCTAGAGATCCCACCTTTTCCACCGGGGAGCTGTTTTTT. Its protein is CSARDPTFSTGELFF.

The chain couples TRBV6-5 to TRBJ1-3; D is undetermined. CDR3 length: 15 amino acids. Germline assignment: CDR1 MNHEY and CDR2 SVGAGI. V was pared by 3 bases and J by 7 bases, with 16 bases between. CDR3 sequence (DNA): TGTGCCAGCAGTTATTCCGACCGACTTCAGAACACCATATATTTT. This codes for CASSYSDRLQNTIYF.

This clonotype has only one observation. The CDR3 coding sequence is TGTGCCAGCAGACGACAGAACTACGAGCAGTACTTC. Its translation is CASRRQNYEQYF. This sequence joins TRBV12-3 or TRBV12-4 and TRBJ2-7; possibly TRBD1 for D (5 bases). Trimming left V 6 bases short and J 3 bases short, with 9 bases between. The CDR3 covers 12 residues.

The CDR3 nucleotides are TGTGCCAGCAGCGTGTACACAGGGGGTACCTACAATGAGCAGTTCTTC. Translated: CASSVYTGGTYNEQFF. The rearrangement joins TRBV7-9 to TRBJ2-1; 8 bases agree with TRBD1. J gave up 2 bases and V 5 bases, and 8 bases lay outside the gene matches. Germline lookup yields CDR1 SEHNR and CDR2 FQNEAQ (reference sequence). The CDR3 consists of 16 residues. The full variable domain, in which reference TRBV7-9 and TRBJ2-1 provide the parts outside the CDR3, is DTGVSQNPRHKITKRGQNVTFRCDPISEHNRLYWYRQTLGQGPEFLTYFQNEAQLEKSRLLSDRFSAERPKGSFSTLEIQRTEQGDSAMYLCASSVYTGGTYNEQFFGPGTRLTVL.

The chain has TRBV9 and TRBJ2-1; 9 bases line up with TRBD2. With 3 bases clipped from V and 8 bases from J, the junction kept 9 bases outside the gene matches. The CDR3 is 15 residues long. CDR1 SGDLS and CDR2 YYNGEE come from the germline V gene. In DNA, the CDR3 is TGTGCCAGCAGCGCTCTGGGCGGGGGGGTCGATGAGCAGTTCTTC. Its protein is CASSALGGGVDEQFF.

The chain has TRBV4-3 and TRBJ2-1, with D possibly matching TRBD2 (7 bases). V shed 0 bases and J shed 3 bases, with 18 bases lying between them. The CDR3 is 18 amino acids. CDR1 LGHNA and CDR2 YSLEER come from the germline V gene. The chain's CDR3 is CASSQESGRGAVYNEQFF. CDR3 bases: TGCGCCAGCAGCCAAGAGAGTGGCCGGGGGGCGGTCTACAATGAGCAGTTCTTC.

V and J are TRBV3-1 and TRBJ2-5; possibly TRBD1 or TRBD2 for D (5 bases each). Germline-derived CDR1 and CDR2 are LGHDT and YNNKEL (reference sequence). The ends were cut back, 3 bases at V and 1 base at J, with 15 bases in the middle. This CDR3 region has 16 residues. The CDR3 sequence is CASSHLGGGVQETQYF. In nucleotides, the CDR3 is TGTGCCAGCAGCCACCTCGGTGGGGGAGTCCAAGAGACCCAGTACTTC.

This chain connects TRBV10-2 to TRBJ1-2, with no clear D. V was cut by 4 bases and J by 7 bases, with 16 bases left in between. This CDR3 region has 14 residues. The germline CDR1 and CDR2 sequences are WSHSY and SAAADI. CDR3 in amino acids: CASSGADGESGYTF. CDR3 bases: TGCGCCAGCAGTGGAGCGGACGGGGAATCTGGCTACACCTTC.

The chain employs TRBV11-2 and TRBJ1-4, with D unclear. The CDR3 sequence is 14 residues long. Trimming shortened V by 5 bases and J by 10 bases, and 17 bases separated the two germline ends. Germline-derived CDR1 and CDR2 are SGHAT and FQNNGV. The CDR3 DNA sequence: TGTGCCAGCAGCCAACCAGCCGGCGGTGGAAAACTGTTTTTT. This gives the protein CASSQPAGGGKLFF.

The V call is TRBV10-2, the J call TRBJ2-4; the D call may be TRBD1 or TRBD2 (5 bases each). The J call is in doubt because the DNA end fits TRBJ2-5 better. This CDR3 has 16 amino acids. Germline loops: CDR1 WSHSY, CDR2 SAAADI. CDR3 bases: TGCGCCAGCAGCCCTGGGACGGACCTCTTTGGGGGGACCCAGTACTTC. This sequence encodes CASSPGTDLFGGTQYF.

The table lists this clonotype with many counts. The chain couples TRBV3-1 to TRBJ1-2, with D possibly matching TRBD1 (5 bases). With 0 bases removed from V and 4 bases from J, the gap between germline ends came to 9 bases. The CDR3 contains 14 residues. Per germline, CDR1 LGHDT and CDR2 YNNKEL (reference sequence). The CDR3 nucleotides read TGTGCCAGCAGCCAAGAAAGACAGAGCTATGGCTACACCTTC. Translation gives CASSQERQSYGYTF.

Only a few counts were recorded for this clonotype. The chain has TRBV5-1 and TRBJ2-1; D remains unclear. This CDR3 contains 15 residues. Trimming took off 1 base at V and 3 bases at J, with 11 bases between the two ends. Per the germline V gene, CDR1 is SGHRS and CDR2 is YFSETQ. The DNA for the CDR3 is TGCGCCAGCAGCTTGAGCAGCTTGCGCTACAATGAGCAGTTCTTC. As protein: CASSLSSLRYNEQFF. Looking up the rest from reference TRBV5-1 and TRBJ2-1 gives the full variable domain: KAGVTQTPRYLIKTRGQQVTLSCSPISGHRSVSWYQQTPGQGLQFLFEYFSETQRNKGNFPGRFSGRQFSNSRSEMNVSTLELGDSALYLCASSLSSLRYNEQFFGPGTRLTVL.

In DNA, the CDR3 is TGCAGCGTGCAGGCCCGCTCTGGGGCCAACGTCCTGACTTTC. Its translation is CSVQARSGANVLTF. The J gene is TRBJ2-6, the V gene TRBV29-1; D not resolved. Per germline, CDR1 SQVTM and CDR2 ANQGSEA. The V and J ends lost 6 bases and 0 bases respectively, with 9 bases between them. The CDR3 has 14 residues.

This chain connects TRBV29-1 to TRBJ2-1; TRBD1 is a possible D gene (6 bases). Trimming shortened V by 6 bases and J by 1 base, and 16 bases separated the two germline ends. There are 15 residues in the CDR3. Germline values: CDR1 SQVTM, CDR2 ANQGSEA. The CDR3 bases are TGCAGCGTCGGAACAGGGAAGAAGTCCTACAATGAGCAGTTCTTC. It is translated as CSVGTGKKSYNEQFF.

J is TRBJ1-6 and V is TRBV6-5, with D possibly TRBD1 on 5 matching bases. Trimming pared 0 bases from V and 8 bases from J, leaving 11 bases between. CDR3 size: 15 residues. The germline V gene has CDR1 MNHEY and CDR2 SVGAGI. CDR3 protein: CASSYSKLGDSPLHF. The CDR3 coding sequence is TGTGCCAGCAGTTACTCGAAACTAGGGGATTCACCCCTCCACTTT.

In its sample, this clonotype was seen a few times. The chain joins TRBV9 to TRBJ2-2; 11 bases match TRBD1. The CDR3 covers 16 residues. V lost 3 bases, J lost 7 bases, and 8 bases stayed unmatched. The germline V gene encodes CDR1 SGDLS and CDR2 YYNGEE. The CDR3 spells CASSGSGTGGIGELFF. The CDR3 DNA sequence: TGTGCCAGCAGCGGATCCGGGACAGGGGGGATCGGGGAGCTGTTTTTT. Variable domain in full (rest from reference TRBV9 and TRBJ2-2): DSGVTQTPKHLITATGQRVTLRCSPRSGDLSVYWYQQSLDQGLQFLIQYYNGEERAKGNILERFSAQQFPDLHSELNLSSLELGDSALYFCASSGSGTGGIGELFFGEGSRLTVL.

This chain uses TRBV10-2 with TRBJ2-4; TRBD2 matches 12 bases. The DNA end is a closer match to TRBJ2-5, so the J assignment may be wrong. Germline loops: CDR1 WSHSY, CDR2 SAAADI. The CDR3 length is 14 residues. This chain's CDR3 is CASTTSGGMQTQYF. The DNA for the CDR3 is TGCGCCAGTACAACTAGCGGGGGGATGCAGACCCAGTACTTC.

This clonotype was picked up many times. V usage is TRBV5-4 and J usage is TRBJ2-1; D not resolved. Germline CDR1 is SGHNT and CDR2 is YYREEE (reference sequence). V dropped 0 bases and J dropped 2 bases, with 6 bases sitting between them. There are 14 residues in the CDR3. CDR3 sequence (DNA): TGTGCCAGCAGCTTGGCCGGCCCCTACAATGAGCAGTTCTTC. It specifies CASSLAGPYNEQFF.

The chain is built from TRBV27 and TRBJ1-2, with TRBD1 identical over 9 bases. Trimming cost V 2 bases and J 5 bases; bases outside gene matches: 9. CDR1 and CDR2 (germline): MNHEY, SMNVEV (reference sequence). This CDR3 comprises 16 residues. Here the CDR3 reads CASSLRGTGQGYGYTF. The CDR3 bases are TGTGCCAGCAGTTTAAGGGGGACAGGGCAGGGGTATGGCTACACCTTC.

The chain combines TRBV24-1 with TRBJ1-2; D not certain. In germline, CDR1 is KGHDR, CDR2 SFDVKD. The CDR3 covers 11 residues. Trimming took off 1 base at V and 8 bases at J, with 4 bases between the two ends. In DNA form, the CDR3 reads TGTGCCACCAGTGATTTCGGCGGCTACACCTTC. The encoded protein is CATSDFGGYTF.